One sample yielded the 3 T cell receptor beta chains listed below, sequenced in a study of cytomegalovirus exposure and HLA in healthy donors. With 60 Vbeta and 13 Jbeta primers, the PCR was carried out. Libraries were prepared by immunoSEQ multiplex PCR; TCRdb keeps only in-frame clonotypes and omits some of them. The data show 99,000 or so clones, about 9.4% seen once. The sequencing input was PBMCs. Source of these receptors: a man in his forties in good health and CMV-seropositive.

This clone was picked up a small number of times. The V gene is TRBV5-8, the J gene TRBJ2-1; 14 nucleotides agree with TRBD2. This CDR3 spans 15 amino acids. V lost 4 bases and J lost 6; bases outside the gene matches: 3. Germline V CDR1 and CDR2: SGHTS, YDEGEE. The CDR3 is CASSLGLAGGNEQFF. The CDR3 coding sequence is TGTGCCAGCAGCCTAGGACTAGCGGGAGGCAATGAGCAGTTCTTC. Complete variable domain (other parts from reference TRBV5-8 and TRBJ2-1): EAGVTQSPTHLIKTRGQQATLRCSPISGHTSVYWYQQALGLGLQFLLWYDEGEERNRGNFPPRFSGRQFPNYSSELNVNALELEDSALYLCASSLGLAGGNEQFFGPGTRLTVL.

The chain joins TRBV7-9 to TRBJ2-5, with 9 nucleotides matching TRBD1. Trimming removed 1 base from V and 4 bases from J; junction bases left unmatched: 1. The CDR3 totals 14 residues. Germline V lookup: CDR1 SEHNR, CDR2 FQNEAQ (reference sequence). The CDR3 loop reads CASSLDRGRETQYF. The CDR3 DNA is TGTGCCAGCAGCTTAGACAGGGGGCGAGAGACCCAGTACTTC.

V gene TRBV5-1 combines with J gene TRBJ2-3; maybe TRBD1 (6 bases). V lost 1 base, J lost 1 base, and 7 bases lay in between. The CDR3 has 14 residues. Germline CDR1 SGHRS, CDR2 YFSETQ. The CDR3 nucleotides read TGCGCCAGCAGCTTGCACAGGGGCACAGATACGCAGTATTTT. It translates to CASSLHRGTDTQYF. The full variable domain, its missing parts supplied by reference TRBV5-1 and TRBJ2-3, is KAGVTQTPRYLIKTRGQQVTLSCSPISGHRSVSWYQQTPGQGLQFLFEYFSETQRNKGNFPGRFSGRQFSNSRSEMNVSTLELGDSALYLCASSLHRGTDTQYFGPGTRLTVL.